This T cell receptor (beta chain) was profiled in a study of monozygotic twins with inflammatory bowel disease. Study-wide findings and caveats: Especially where disease activity was present, IBD patients had fewer clonotypes in common with others than healthy twins did. Those with IBD had lower TCRbeta diversity (inverse Simpson) than their healthy co-twins did.

Points on this clonotype: Its target is not known.

Germline CDR1 and CDR2: SGHRS and YFSETQ. This CDR3 contains 17 residues. Through template switching, UMIs that included a 6-nucleotide sample barcode were added. TCRdb re-called the 5' RACE reads; every CDR3 protein appears as one record, without DNA. This sample's table has about 200,000 distinct CDR3 sequences. This clonotype originated in a human donor with ulcerative colitis or Crohn's disease, or a healthy co-twin of an affected twin (not recorded which). The source material was blood. The chain couples TRBV5-1 to TRBJ2-5; the D call from TCRdb, TRBD2, cannot be confirmed without DNA. The CDR3 spells CASSLPLERGLQETQYF.